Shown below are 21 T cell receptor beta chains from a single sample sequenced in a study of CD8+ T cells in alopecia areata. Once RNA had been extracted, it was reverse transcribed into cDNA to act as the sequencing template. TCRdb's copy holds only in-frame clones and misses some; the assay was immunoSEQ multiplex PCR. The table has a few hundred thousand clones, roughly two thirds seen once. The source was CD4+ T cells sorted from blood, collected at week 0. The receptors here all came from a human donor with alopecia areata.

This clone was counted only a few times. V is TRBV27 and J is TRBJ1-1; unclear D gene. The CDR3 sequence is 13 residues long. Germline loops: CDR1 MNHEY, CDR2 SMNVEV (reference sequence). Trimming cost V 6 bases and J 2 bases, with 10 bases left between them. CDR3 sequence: CASSSRSNTEAFF. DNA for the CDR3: TGTGCCAGCAGCTCCCGGTCCAACACTGAAGCTTTCTTT.

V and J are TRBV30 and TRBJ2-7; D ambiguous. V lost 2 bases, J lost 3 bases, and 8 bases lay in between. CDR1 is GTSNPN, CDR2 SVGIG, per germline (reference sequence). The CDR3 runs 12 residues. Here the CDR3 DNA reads TGTGCCTGGAGTCGCAGTTACTACGAGCAGTACTTC. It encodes CAWSRSYYEQYF.

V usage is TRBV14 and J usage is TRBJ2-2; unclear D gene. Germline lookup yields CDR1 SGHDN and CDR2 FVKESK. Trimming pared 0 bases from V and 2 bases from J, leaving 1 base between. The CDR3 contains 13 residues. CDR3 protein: CASSQDNTGELFF. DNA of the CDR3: TGTGCCAGCAGCCAAGATAACACCGGGGAGCTGTTTTTT.

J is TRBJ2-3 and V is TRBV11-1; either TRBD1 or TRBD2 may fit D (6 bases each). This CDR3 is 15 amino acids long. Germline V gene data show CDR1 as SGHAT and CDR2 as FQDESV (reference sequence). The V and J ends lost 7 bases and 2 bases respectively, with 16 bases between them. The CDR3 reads CASTRGGPPTDTQYF. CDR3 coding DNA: TGTGCCAGCACTCGAGGGGGGCCACCCACAGATACGCAGTATTTT.

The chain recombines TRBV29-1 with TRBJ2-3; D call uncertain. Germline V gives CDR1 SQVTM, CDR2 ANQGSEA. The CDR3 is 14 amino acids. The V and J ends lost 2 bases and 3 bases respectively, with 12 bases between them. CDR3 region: CSVERSTITDTQYF. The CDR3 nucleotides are TGCAGCGTTGAAAGGTCCACAATAACAGATACGCAGTATTTT.

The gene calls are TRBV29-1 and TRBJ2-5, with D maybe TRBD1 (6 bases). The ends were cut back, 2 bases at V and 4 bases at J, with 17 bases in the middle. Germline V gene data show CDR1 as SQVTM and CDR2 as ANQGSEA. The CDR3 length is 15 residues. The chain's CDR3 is CSVEFLTGRRETQYF. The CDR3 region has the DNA TGCAGCGTTGAATTCCTGACAGGAAGGCGAGAGACCCAGTACTTC.

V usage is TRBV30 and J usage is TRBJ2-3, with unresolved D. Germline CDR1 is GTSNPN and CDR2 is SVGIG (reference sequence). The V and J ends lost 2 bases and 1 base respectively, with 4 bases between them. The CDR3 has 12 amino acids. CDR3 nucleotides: TGTGCCTGGAGTCTGCGCACAGATACGCAGTATTTT. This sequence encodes CAWSLRTDTQYF.

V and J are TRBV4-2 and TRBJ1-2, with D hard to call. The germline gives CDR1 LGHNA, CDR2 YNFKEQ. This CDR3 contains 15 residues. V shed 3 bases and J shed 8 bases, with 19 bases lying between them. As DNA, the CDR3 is TGTGCCAGCAGCCAGCCTGGCTCGTCAAGTGGGGGCTACACCTTC. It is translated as CASSQPGSSSGGYTF.

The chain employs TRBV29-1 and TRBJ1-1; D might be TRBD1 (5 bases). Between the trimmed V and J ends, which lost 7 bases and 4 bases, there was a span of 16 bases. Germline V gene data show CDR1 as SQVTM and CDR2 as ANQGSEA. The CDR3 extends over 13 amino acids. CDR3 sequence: CSAGTGGGTEAFF. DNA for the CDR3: TGCAGCGCGGGGACGGGTGGGGGCACTGAAGCTTTCTTT. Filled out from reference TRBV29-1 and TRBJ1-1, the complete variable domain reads SAVISQKPSRDICQRGTSLTIQCQVDSQVTMMFWYRQQPGQSLTLIATANQGSEATYESGFVIDKFPISRPNLTFSTLTVSNMSPEDSSIYLCSAGTGGGTEAFFGQGTRLTVV.

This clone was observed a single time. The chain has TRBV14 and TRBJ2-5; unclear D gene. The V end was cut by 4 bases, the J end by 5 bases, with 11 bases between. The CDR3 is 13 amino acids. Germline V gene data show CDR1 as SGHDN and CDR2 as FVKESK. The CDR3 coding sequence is TGTGCCAGCAGCCCTTATTGGGGTGAGACCCAGTACTTC. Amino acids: CASSPYWGETQYF.

The CDR3 region has the DNA TGCAGCGTCCTCGGGACAGTAAGGGGATACACTGAAGCTTTCTTT. This encodes CSVLGTVRGYTEAFF. The chain joins TRBV29-1 to TRBJ1-1, with TRBD1 identical over 7 bases. The CDR3 sequence is 15 residues long. J was trimmed by 3 bases and V by 6 bases; bases with no gene match: 13. CDR1 SQVTM and CDR2 ANQGSEA come from the germline V gene.

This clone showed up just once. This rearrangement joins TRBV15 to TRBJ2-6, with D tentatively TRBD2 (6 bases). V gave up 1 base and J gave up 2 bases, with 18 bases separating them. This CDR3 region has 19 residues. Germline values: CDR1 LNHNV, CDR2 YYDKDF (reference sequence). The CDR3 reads CATSRAPGLVGAGANVLTF. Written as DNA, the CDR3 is TGTGCCACCAGCAGAGCCCCGGGACTTGTTGGGGCTGGGGCCAACGTCCTGACTTTC.

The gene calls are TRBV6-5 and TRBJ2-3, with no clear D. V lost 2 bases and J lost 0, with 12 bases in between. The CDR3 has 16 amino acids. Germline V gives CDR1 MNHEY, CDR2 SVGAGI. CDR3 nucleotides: TGTGCCAGCAGTTACGGTTGGGTCTCTAGCACAGATACGCAGTATTTT. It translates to CASSYGWVSSTDTQYF.

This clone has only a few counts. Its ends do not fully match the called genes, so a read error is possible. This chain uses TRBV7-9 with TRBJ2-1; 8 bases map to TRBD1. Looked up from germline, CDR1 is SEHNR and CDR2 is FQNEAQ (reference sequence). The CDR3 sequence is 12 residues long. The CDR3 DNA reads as TGTGCCAGCAGCTTAGCAGGGGGACAGGCGGTCTTC. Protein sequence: CASSLAGGQAVF. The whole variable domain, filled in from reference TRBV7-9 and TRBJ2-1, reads DTGVSQNPRHKITKRGQNVTFRCDPISEHNRLYWYRQTLGQGPEFLTYFQNEAQLEKSRLLSDRFSAERPKGSFSTLEIQRTEQGDSAMYLCASSLAGGQAVFGPGTRLTVL.

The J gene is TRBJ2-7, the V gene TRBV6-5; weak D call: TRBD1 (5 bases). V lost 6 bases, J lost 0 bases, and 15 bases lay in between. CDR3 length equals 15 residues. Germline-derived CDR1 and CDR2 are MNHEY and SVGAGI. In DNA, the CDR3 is TGTGCCAGCAGCCCCGACAGAGCAGGCTCCTACGAGCAGTACTTC. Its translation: CASSPDRAGSYEQYF.

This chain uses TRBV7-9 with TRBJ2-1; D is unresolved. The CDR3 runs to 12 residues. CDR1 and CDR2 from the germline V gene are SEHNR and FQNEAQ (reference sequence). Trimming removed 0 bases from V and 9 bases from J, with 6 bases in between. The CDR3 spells CASSLAMGEQFF. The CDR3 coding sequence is TGTGCCAGCAGCTTAGCGATGGGTGAGCAGTTCTTC. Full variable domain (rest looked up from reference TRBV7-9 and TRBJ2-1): DTGVSQNPRHKITKRGQNVTFRCDPISEHNRLYWYRQTLGQGPEFLTYFQNEAQLEKSRLLSDRFSAERPKGSFSTLEIQRTEQGDSAMYLCASSLAMGEQFFGPGTRLTVL.

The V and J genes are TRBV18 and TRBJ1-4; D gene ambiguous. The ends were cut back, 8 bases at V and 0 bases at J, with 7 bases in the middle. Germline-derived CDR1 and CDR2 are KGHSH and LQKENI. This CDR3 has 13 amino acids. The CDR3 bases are TGTGCCAGCACAACAACAACTAATGAAAAACTGTTTTTT. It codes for CASTTTTNEKLFF.

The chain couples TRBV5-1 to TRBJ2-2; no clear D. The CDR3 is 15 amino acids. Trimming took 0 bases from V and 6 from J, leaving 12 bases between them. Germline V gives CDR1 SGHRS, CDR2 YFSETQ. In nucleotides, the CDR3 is TGCGCCAGCAGCTTGGCCTTGGGATCCGCCGGGGAGCTGTTTTTT. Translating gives CASSLALGSAGELFF.

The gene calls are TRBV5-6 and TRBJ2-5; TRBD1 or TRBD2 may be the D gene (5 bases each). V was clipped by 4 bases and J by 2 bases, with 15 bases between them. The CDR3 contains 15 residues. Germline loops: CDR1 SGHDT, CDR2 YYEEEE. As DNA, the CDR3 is TGTGCCAGCAGCCCGACCGGGACGGGGCAAGAGACCCAGTACTTC. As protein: CASSPTGTGQETQYF.

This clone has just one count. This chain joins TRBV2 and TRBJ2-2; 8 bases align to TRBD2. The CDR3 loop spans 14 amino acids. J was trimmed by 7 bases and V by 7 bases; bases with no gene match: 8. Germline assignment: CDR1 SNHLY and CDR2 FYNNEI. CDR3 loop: CASKETSVDGELFF. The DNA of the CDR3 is TGTGCCAGCAAGGAGACTAGCGTAGACGGGGAGCTGTTTTTT.

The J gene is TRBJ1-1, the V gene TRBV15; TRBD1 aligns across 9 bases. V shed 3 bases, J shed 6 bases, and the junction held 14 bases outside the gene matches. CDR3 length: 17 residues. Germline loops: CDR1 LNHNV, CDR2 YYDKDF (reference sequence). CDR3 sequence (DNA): TGTGCCACCAGCAGTGGGCCGGGACAGGGTCAAAAGGCTGAAGCTTTCTTT. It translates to CATSSGPGQGQKAEAFF.